These 17 T cell receptor beta chains originate from one sample sequenced in a study of T-cell reconstitution after alpha-beta-depleted transplantation in children. Unique molecular identifiers were incorporated into the prepared TCRbeta library. TCRdb processed the PCR reads anew with MiXCR; each CDR3 protein has one entry. In the table there are approximately 490,000 distinct CDR3 sequences, about 11% of which are singletons. Source: PBMCs, taken before TCRalphabeta/CD19-depleted stem cell transplant. The receptors stem from a child aged 2 to 10 with inherited bone marrow failure, due to receive a stem cell transplant.

With regard to this clonotype: A much larger clone lies a single base off, so this may be a read error. The chain links TRBV7-2 to TRBJ2-3; 7 positions agree with TRBD2. Germline CDR1 reads SGHTA; CDR2 reads FQGNSA. This CDR3 spans 16 amino acids. The CDR3 loop reads CASSLAIGRSTDTQSF. The CDR3 DNA reads as TGTGCCAGCAGCTTAGCAATCGGGAGGAGCACAGATACGCAGTCTTTT.

In this sample, this clonotype turned up many times. The chain recombines TRBV5-1 with TRBJ1-2, with TRBD1 identical over 8 bases. CDR3 size: 14 residues. The ends lost 4 bases at V and 3 bases at J; junction bases unmatched: 5. CDR1 is SGHRS, CDR2 YFSETQ, per germline. The CDR3 nucleotides read TGCGCCAGCAGCCAACAGGGGGTGGACTATGGCTACACCTTC. Protein: CASSQQGVDYGYTF.

This clonotype was observed a few times. The chain links TRBV7-9 to TRBJ1-5; D not certain. Germline V gene sequence: CDR1 SEHNR, CDR2 FQNEAQ (reference sequence). The CDR3 runs to 14 residues. Trimming stripped 4 bases from V and 0 bases from J, with 7 bases between. In nucleotides, the CDR3 is TGTGCCAGCAGCTCCGGAGATAGCAATCAGCCCCAGCATTTT. Translation: CASSSGDSNQPQHF.

The table lists this clonotype with a count of one. CDR3 in DNA: TGTGCCTTGGGAGGGTCGGACAGCTTAGCCTACGAGCAGTACTTC. This translates into CALGGSDSLAYEQYF. The gene calls are TRBV30 and TRBJ2-7, with D possibly matching TRBD2 (7 bases). With 7 bases removed from V and 2 bases from J, the gap between germline ends came to 21 bases. This CDR3 contains 15 residues. Looked up from germline, CDR1 is GTSNPN and CDR2 is SVGIG (reference sequence).

This clonotype has a count of ten or more. The chain is built from TRBV4-1 and TRBJ2-1, with unresolved D. Trimming removed 1 base at V and 3 bases at J, with 10 bases between. The CDR3 has 15 residues. CDR1 and CDR2 from the germline V gene are MGHRA and YSYEKL. CDR3 in amino acids: CASSQAADFYNEQFF. The CDR3 DNA sequence: TGCGCCAGCAGCCAAGCGGCTGACTTCTACAATGAGCAGTTCTTC.

In the case of this clonotype: Given a much more abundant clone one base away, this may be a read error. This sequence joins TRBV28 and TRBJ1-3; D is unclear. CDR1 MDHEN and CDR2 SYDVKM come from the germline V gene. The CDR3 contains 15 residues. Trimming took off 4 bases at V and 0 bases at J, with 10 bases between the two ends. The CDR3 reads CASSSPLGSGNTIYF. The CDR3 coding sequence is TGTGCCAGCAGTTCGCCTTTAGGCTCTGGAAACACCATATATTTT.

This clonotype has at least ten counts. This sequence joins TRBV28 and TRBJ2-7, with 7 bases that match TRBD2. The J segment lost 2 bases and the V segment lost 5 bases, leaving 6 bases of the junction unmatched. The germline V gene has CDR1 MDHEN and CDR2 SYDVKM. The CDR3 runs 14 residues. This CDR3 is CASSMPAGAYEQYF. CDR3 in DNA: TGTGCCAGCAGTATGCCGGCGGGGGCCTACGAGCAGTACTTC. Filled out from reference TRBV28 and TRBJ2-7, the complete variable domain reads DVKVTQSSRYLVKRTGEKVFLECVQDMDHENMFWYRQDPGLGLRLIYFSYDVKMKEKGDIPEGYSVSREKKERFSLILESASTNQTSMYLCASSMPAGAYEQYFGPGTRLTVT.

At least ten counts were recorded for this clonotype. The V gene is TRBV10-3, the J gene TRBJ2-1; 13 nucleotides align to TRBD2. The CDR3 is 15 amino acids. Germline trimming cut 6 bases from V and 6 bases from J; bases unmatched to any gene: 5. Germline values: CDR1 ENHRY, CDR2 SYGVKD. The CDR3 DNA sequence: TGTGCCATCAGCGGACTAGCGGGAGTCCCCAATGAGCAGTTCTTC. This translates into CAISGLAGVPNEQFF.

A few counts support this clonotype. This sequence joins TRBV7-2 and TRBJ2-7; D is unclear. V lost 3 bases, J lost 1 base, and 7 bases lay in between. Per the germline V gene, CDR1 is SGHTA and CDR2 is FQGNSA. CDR3 length: 13 residues. As DNA, the CDR3 is TGTGCCAGCAGCTTCAAAGAATCCTACGAGCAGTACTTC. Its protein is CASSFKESYEQYF.

This chain joins TRBV11-2 and TRBJ2-1; perhaps TRBD1 as D (5 bases). This CDR3 is built from 15 residues. The germline V gene encodes CDR1 SGHAT and CDR2 FQNNGV. V lost 1 base and J lost 9, with 16 bases in between. CDR3 sequence (DNA): TGTGCCAGCAGCTTAGTCAGGGAAGGGCTGGGTGAGCAGTTCTTC. It yields the protein CASSLVREGLGEQFF.

In its sample, this clonotype was seen many times. J is TRBJ2-7 and V is TRBV7-9; D unclear. Germline loops: CDR1 SEHNR, CDR2 FQNEAQ (reference sequence). The germline V and J ends were trimmed by 1 base and 2 bases, with 9 bases remaining between them. This CDR3 has 14 residues. As DNA, the CDR3 is TGTGCCAGCAGCTTAGGACCGACGACCTACGAGCAGTACTTC. This translates into CASSLGPTTYEQYF.

This clonotype was seen many times. The rearrangement joins TRBV15 to TRBJ2-1; D is uncertain. The CDR3 totals 13 residues. Germline CDR1 is LNHNV and CDR2 is YYDKDF (reference sequence). V dropped 1 base and J dropped 6 bases, with 7 bases sitting between them. The CDR3 nucleotides read TGTGCCACCAGCAGAGGGTACCCCAATGAGCAGTTCTTC. It encodes CATSRGYPNEQFF.

There are many counts of this clonotype. This chain joins TRBV15 and TRBJ2-1; 10 nucleotides line up with TRBD2. J was trimmed by 7 bases and V by 5 bases; bases with no gene match: 2. The germline V gene encodes CDR1 LNHNV and CDR2 YYDKDF (reference sequence). The CDR3 runs to 13 residues. The CDR3 DNA sequence: TGTGCCACCAGCCAAGCGGGAGGGAATGAGCAGTTCTTC. It yields the protein CATSQAGGNEQFF.

In its sample, this clonotype was seen many times. This chain links TRBV20-1 with TRBJ2-1, with 8 positions matching TRBD2. This CDR3 spans 15 amino acids. With V trimmed by 0 bases and J by 7 bases, 8 bases remained unmatched. From germline, CDR1 is DFQATT and CDR2 SNEGSKA (reference sequence). DNA of the CDR3: TGCAGTGCTAGAGATAGAGCGGGAGTGGAAAATGAGCAGTTCTTC. This encodes CSARDRAGVENEQFF.

This clonotype was seen repeatedly, ten times or more. The junction departs from germline at one end; a sequencing error may be responsible. The chain joins TRBV7-2 to TRBJ2-6; D possibly corresponds to TRBD1 (5 bases). The CDR3 has 15 residues. Germline V gene data show CDR1 as SGHTA and CDR2 as FQGNSA. The CDR3 is CASSLESSGANVLAF. In nucleotides, the CDR3 is TGTGCCAGCAGCTTAGAGAGCTCTGGGGCCAACGTCCTGGCTTTC.

This clonotype was found many times. The chain uses TRBV29-1 and TRBJ1-1, with TRBD1 matching 7 bases. Trimming at V came to 1 base and at J to 10 bases, leaving 6 bases not matched to a gene. Germline V gene sequence: CDR1 SQVTM, CDR2 ANQGSEA. The length of the CDR3 is 12 residues. The CDR3 DNA reads TGCAGCGTTGAAGGTGACAGGGTCCTAGCTTTCTTT. Its translation: CSVEGDRVLAFF.

As regards this clonotype: A read error is possible here, since a much larger clone lies one base away. The chain couples TRBV7-2 to TRBJ1-6; TRBD1 agrees at 7 bases. CDR3 length: 13 residues. Trimming at V came to 7 bases and at J to 10 bases, leaving 7 bases not matched to a gene. The germline gives CDR1 SGHTA, CDR2 FQGNSA. CDR3 nucleotide sequence: TGTGCCAGCATGGGGACAGCGGTCTCACCCCTCCACTTT. This sequence encodes CASMGTAVSPLHF.